The 3 T cell receptor beta chains in this list originate from one sample, sequenced in a study of cytomegalovirus exposure and HLA in healthy donors. PCR employed 60 Vbeta and 13 Jbeta primers. The assay was immunoSEQ multiplex PCR, and TCRdb's table has in-frame clones only and misses some. This repertoire shows around 150,000 clones, approximately 75% found once; its top ten account for more than 2%. The sequencing sample was made of PBMCs. The receptor source for this set is a man in his fifties in good health and CMV-seropositive.

The gene calls are TRBV6-6 and TRBJ2-2, with a tentative D call TRBD1 (5 bases). Germline CDR1 and CDR2: MNHNY and SVGAGI (reference sequence). V was clipped by 6 bases and J by 6 bases, with 14 bases between them. The CDR3 is 14 residues long. This chain's CDR3 is CASSLTRDSGELFF. Written as DNA, the CDR3 is TGTGCCAGCAGCTTAACCAGGGATTCCGGGGAGCTGTTTTTT.

This clone appeared a single time. The genes are TRBV19 and TRBJ2-7; the match to TRBD2 covers 7 bases. CDR1 is LNHDA, CDR2 SQIVND, per germline (reference sequence). This CDR3 has 13 residues. Trimming removed 5 bases from V and 7 bases from J; junction bases left unmatched: 8. Here the CDR3 reads CASSSTTSPEQYF. The CDR3 region has the DNA TGTGCCAGTAGTTCGACGACTAGCCCGGAGCAGTACTTC. The whole variable domain, remainder taken from reference TRBV19 and TRBJ2-7, is DGGITQSPKYLFRKEGQNVTLSCEQNLNHDAMYWYRQDPGQGLRLIYYSQIVNDFQKGDIAEGYSVSREKKESFPLTVTSAQKNPTAFYLCASSSTTSPEQYFGPGTRLTVT.

In its sample, this clone was seen a few times. This chain joins TRBV18 and TRBJ2-7; 13 bases line up with TRBD2. V was pared by 3 bases and J by 5 bases, with 4 bases of the junction left unmatched. This CDR3 comprises 15 residues. Germline loops: CDR1 KGHSH, CDR2 LQKENI. CDR3 sequence reads: CASSPRTSGGDEQYF. CDR3 nucleotides: TGTGCCAGCTCACCGCGGACTAGCGGGGGCGACGAGCAGTACTTC.